Listed below are T cell receptor beta chains from one sample, sequenced in a study of cytomegalovirus exposure and HLA in healthy donors. Clones were read by immunoSEQ multiplex PCR, and TCRdb kept only the in-frame ones, dropping some. The data contain approximately 150,000 clones, around three quarters of them singletons. The specimen was PBMCs. These receptors were collected from a woman aged 18-29 years in good health and CMV-seropositive. Each CDR3 is given with its conserved first and last residue. The D gene is left open where the match is weak. Some rows mark clone size as missing; the rest say once, few, many or name a class of expanded clone.

>.|TRBD1|TRBV5-5|TRBJ1-1
TGTGCCAGCAGCTTGGGACAGGGCGCTGAAGCTTTCTTT
CASSLGQGAEAFF
>once|.|TRBV5-1|TRBJ1-3
TGCGCCAGCAGCTTGGGACTAGTTCCCTCTGGAAACACCATATATTTT
CASSLGLVPSGNTIYF
>.|.|TRBV10-1|TRBJ1-6
TGCGCCAGCAGTTATGACAGGACGGATGGATCACCCCTCCACTTT
CASSYDRTDGSPLHF
>.|.|TRBV9|TRBJ2-5
TGTGCCAGCAGCGTAGGAGGCACAGGCATTTCAGGGACCCAGTACTTC
CASSVGGTGISGTQYF
>.|.|TRBV4-3|TRBJ1-4
TGCGCCAGCAGCCTCCAATTCAGAGGGGAAAAACTGTTTTTT
CASSLQFRGEKLFF
>.|.|TRBV11-2|TRBJ1-6
TGTGCCAGCAGCTTAGTTGGGGCAGGGGTGATTTCACCCCTCCACTTT
CASSLVGAGVISPLHF
>few|TRBD1|TRBV5-4|TRBJ1-2
TGTGCCAGCAGGTCATTAGGACAGGGGGCACGCGGCTACACCTTC
CASRSLGQGARGYTF
>.|TRBD2|TRBV5-8|TRBJ2-5
TGTGCCAGCAGCTTGTCCGCGGGGGGTAGGGTTGAGACCCAGTACTTC
CASSLSAGGRVETQYF
>.|.|TRBV2|TRBJ1-2
TGTGCCAGCAGTCACATCAGGGACTATGGCTACACCTTC
CASSHIRDYGYTF
>.|TRBD1|TRBV27|TRBJ2-6
TGTGCCAGCAGTACCGGGACAGGGGGCGGGGGGGCCAACGTCCTGACTTTC
CASSTGTGGGGANVLTF
>.|.|TRBV5-1|TRBJ1-1
TGCGCCAGCAGCTTGGGGGGGGAGATGAACACTGAAGCTTTCTTT
CASSLGGEMNTEAFF
>.|.|TRBV5-4|TRBJ2-7
TGTGCCAGCAGCTTGCCCGGGACAAGCTCCTACGAGCAGTACTTC
CASSLPGTSSYEQYF
>.|.|TRBV7-6|TRBJ1-2
TGTGCCAGCAGCTTAGAGGAGGGAAACTATGGCTACACCTTC
CASSLEEGNYGYTF
>.|TRBD1|TRBV6-5|TRBJ2-7
TGTGCCAGCAGTCGACAGGGGTTCTTCTACGAGCAGTACTTC
CASSRQGFFYEQYF
>.|TRBD1|TRBV5-1|TRBJ2-3
TGCGCCAGCAGCTTCGTAGTGACAGGGCCGGATACGCAGTATTTT
CASSFVVTGPDTQYF
>.|TRBD1|TRBV2|TRBJ1-2
TGTGCCAGCAGTGAAGGAGACAGGGTTCAATATGGCTACACCTTC
CASSEGDRVQYGYTF
>.|.|TRBV27|TRBJ2-7
TGTGCCAGCAGTTTGATTTTCAGCCCGGGTAAAAGCTCCTACGAGCAGTACTTC
CASSLIFSPGKSSYEQYF
>once|TRBD2|TRBV7-2|TRBJ2-3
TGTGCCAGCAGCTCCGGACTAGCGCCAGATACGCAGTATTTT
CASSSGLAPDTQYF
>.|TRBD1|TRBV10-1|TRBJ2-3
TGCGCCAGCAGTGAGAACAGGGGGGGCACAGATACGCAGTATTTT
CASSENRGGTDTQYF
>.|.|TRBV7-6|TRBJ2-3
TGTGCCAGCAGCTTAACGAGCGGGAGCACAGATACGCAGTATTTT
CASSLTSGSTDTQYF
>.|.|TRBV2|TRBJ1-4
TGTGCCAGCAGTGAACGAGGTGAAAAACTGTTTTTT
CASSERGEKLFF
>.|.|TRBV28|TRBJ1-2
TGTGCCAGCAGTCTCCCCGACACCGGTGGCTACACCTTC
CASSLPDTGGYTF
>.|.|TRBV5-4|TRBJ1-1
TGTGCCAGCAGCCCGCCCCGGCGGACTGAAGCTTTCTTT
CASSPPRRTEAFF
>.|.|TRBV7-2|TRBJ2-4
TGTGCCAGCAGCCCCCCCCCAGGGACCAAAAACATTCAGTACTTC
CASSPPPGTKNIQYF
>.|.|TRBV28|TRBJ1-4
TGTGCCAGCAGTTTTGGGCGAAATGAAAAACTGTTTTTT
CASSFGRNEKLFF
>.|.|TRBV2|TRBJ1-2
TGTGCCAGCAGTGAGTCGGGTATGGCGTACGGCTACACCTTC
CASSESGMAYGYTF
>.|.|TRBV5-1|TRBJ2-1
TGCGCCAGCAGCGAGGCAGGGGGGTTTGAGCAGTTCTTC
CASSEAGGFEQFF
>.|TRBD1|TRBV5-1|TRBJ2-2
TGCGCCAGCAGCATTGGGACAGGGAACACCGGGGAGCTGTTTTTT
CASSIGTGNTGELFF
>.|.|TRBV11-1|TRBJ2-7
TGTGCCAGCAGCAAAGCAGACATTTCTACGAAGCAGTACTTC
CASSKADISTKQYF
>.|TRBD1|TRBV6-5|TRBJ1-6
TGTGCCAGCAGTCTGACGAGGGACAGGAATTCACCCCTCCACTTT
CASSLTRDRNSPLHF
>.|.|TRBV9|TRBJ2-1
TGTGCCAGCAGCGACCACAGAGATGAGCAGTTCTTC
CASSDHRDEQFF
>.|.|TRBV7-9|TRBJ1-1
TGTGCCAGCAGACCCAGGCTCCTGAGCACTGAAGCTTTCTTT
CASRPRLLSTEAFF
>.|.|TRBV6-6|TRBJ2-5
TGTGCCAGCAGCCCCTTGGAGACCCAGTACTTC
CASSPLETQYF
>.|TRBD2|TRBV2|TRBJ2-3
TGTGCCAGCATCGGGGTGGGGGGGGGCACAGATACGCAGTATTTT
CASIGVGGGTDTQYF
>.|.|TRBV18|TRBJ2-7
TGTGCCAGCTCCCCGACACAAGGGGCTTTCTCCGAGCAGTACTTC
CASSPTQGAFSEQYF
>few|TRBD1|TRBV28|TRBJ1-5
TGTGCCAGCAGTTTAGGACAGGTTAATCAGCCCCAGCATTTT
CASSLGQVNQPQHF
>.|.|TRBV4-3|TRBJ2-3
TGCGCCAGCAGCCAAGCCTTCGATTGGGGAGCGGGCTCCACAGATACGCAGTATTTT
CASSQAFDWGAGSTDTQYF
>.|.|TRBV7-9|TRBJ2-7
TGTGCCAGCAGCCCCGAGTTTAAGGACAGACCCTACGAGCAGTACTTC
CASSPEFKDRPYEQYF
>once|.|TRBV7-9|TRBJ2-3
TGTGCCGGCCAACCAGGGGGGAGAGATACGCAGTATTTT
CAGQPGGRDTQYF
>.|.|TRBV7-2|TRBJ1-5
TGTGCCAGCAGCTTAGAGGCAGGGAGCAATCAGCCCCAGCATTTT
CASSLEAGSNQPQHF
>.|.|TRBV29-1|TRBJ1-5
TGCAGCGTCCGAACCCCGGGGGGCAATCAGCCCCAGCATTTT
CSVRTPGGNQPQHF
>.|TRBD1|TRBV6-4|TRBJ1-2
TGTGCCAGCAGTGCCTCCGGGACAGGGTCGGATGGCTACACCTTC
CASSASGTGSDGYTF
>once|.|TRBV5-4|TRBJ2-2
TGTGCCAGTTCGATCGGCACCGGGGAGCTGTTTTTT
CASSIGTGELFF
>.|.|TRBV10-2|TRBJ2-7
TGCGCCAGCAGTGAGGAGGGTATCATCTACGAGCAGTACTTC
CASSEEGIIYEQYF
>.|.|TRBV30|TRBJ1-2
TGTGCCCGGAAAAAAGCAGGGCCAAACTATGGCTACACCTTC
CARKKAGPNYGYTF
>once|TRBD2|TRBV5-1|TRBJ2-2
TGCGCCAGCAGCTTGTTACTAGCGGGGTCTCCTGGGGAGCTGTTTTTT
CASSLLLAGSPGELFF
>.|TRBD1|TRBV5-4|TRBJ1-4
TGTGCCAGCAGCTTAGGACAGGGCCTCAATGAAAAACTGTTTTTT
CASSLGQGLNEKLFF
>.|TRBD1|TRBV19|TRBJ1-2
TGTGCCGCCAGGGGGTCTGGCTACACCTTC
CAARGSGYTF
>.|.|TRBV19|TRBJ2-4
TGTGCCAGTAGCAGGGTAGGGAACCCTGTAGGCAAAAACATTCAGTACTTC
CASSRVGNPVGKNIQYF
>.|.|TRBV4-1|TRBJ2-7
TGCGCCAGCAGCCCTCCTAGGGGCGAGCAGTACTTC
CASSPPRGEQYF
>.|.|TRBV28|TRBJ1-2
TGTGCCAGCAGTTTCGAGTTACGGGGGGCTAATGGCTACACCTTC
CASSFELRGANGYTF
>.|.|TRBV2|TRBJ2-5
TGTGCCAGCAGTGGTCAGAAACAAGAGACCCAGTACTTC
CASSGQKQETQYF
>.|.|TRBV5-1|TRBJ1-1
TGCGCCAGCAGCTTGTCACAGACGAACACTGAAGCTTTCTTT
CASSLSQTNTEAFF
>.|TRBD1|TRBV2|TRBJ1-5
TGTGCCAGTAAGGACAGGGGCTATAGCAATCAGCCCCAGCATTTT
CASKDRGYSNQPQHF
>.|.|TRBV2|TRBJ2-5
TGTGCCAGCAGGGGGGCGCGGGAGACCCAGTACTTC
CASRGARETQYF